The source of this T cell receptor beta chain is a study of T cells in Graves' hyperthyroidism and ophthalmopathy. Findings of the study overall: The model identified upcoming ophthalmopathy a median 6.5 months ahead of onset.

Note on this clonotype: What it binds is unknown. Just one base apart from a much larger clone, this may be a read error.

Germline V CDR1 and CDR2: LGHDT, YNNKEL (reference sequence). This CDR3 is built from 13 residues. Trimming stripped 3 bases from V and 5 bases from J, with 10 bases between. The source material, RNA transcripts, was used to amplify TCR beta CDR3 regions. The TCR CDR3 first-round RT-PCR relied on the HTBI primer set. Using its own MiXCR run on the multiplex PCR reads, TCRdb lists one record per CDR3 protein. The sample lists some 360,000 distinct CDR3 sequences, around 14% occurring once. Material: blood. V is TRBV3-1 and J is TRBJ1-2; D uncertain. The origin of this receptor is a woman aged 60-75 years with Graves' hyperthyroidism. CDR3 amino acids: CASSQNELYGYTF. The DNA for the CDR3 is TGTGCCAGCAGCCAGAACGAACTGTATGGCTACACCTTC. The full variable domain, rest sourced from reference TRBV3-1 and TRBJ1-2, is DTAVSQTPKYLVTQMGNDKSIKCEQNLGHDTMYWYKQDSKKFLKIMFSYNNKELIINETVPNRFSPKSPDKAHLNLHINSLELGDSAVYFCASSQNELYGYTFGSGTRLTVV.